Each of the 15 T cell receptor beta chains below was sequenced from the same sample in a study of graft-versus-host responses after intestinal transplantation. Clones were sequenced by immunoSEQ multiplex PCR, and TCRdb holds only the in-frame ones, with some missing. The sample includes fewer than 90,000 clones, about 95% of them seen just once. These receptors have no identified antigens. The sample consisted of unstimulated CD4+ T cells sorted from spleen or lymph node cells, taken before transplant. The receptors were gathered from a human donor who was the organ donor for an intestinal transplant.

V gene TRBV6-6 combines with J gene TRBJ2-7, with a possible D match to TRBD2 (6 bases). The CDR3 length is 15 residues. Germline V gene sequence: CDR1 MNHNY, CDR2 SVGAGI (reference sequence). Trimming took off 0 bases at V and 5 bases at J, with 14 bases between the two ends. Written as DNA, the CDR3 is TGTGCCAGCAGTTACTCGGCCCAGCGGGTAGACGAGCAGTACTTC. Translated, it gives CASSYSAQRVDEQYF.

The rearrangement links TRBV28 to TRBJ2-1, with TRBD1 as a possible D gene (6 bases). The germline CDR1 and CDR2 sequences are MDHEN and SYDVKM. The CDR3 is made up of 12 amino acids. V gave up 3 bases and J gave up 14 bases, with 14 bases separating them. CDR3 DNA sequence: TGTGCCAGCAGTTTTTACAGGGCTATTGAGTTCTTC. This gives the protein CASSFYRAIEFF.

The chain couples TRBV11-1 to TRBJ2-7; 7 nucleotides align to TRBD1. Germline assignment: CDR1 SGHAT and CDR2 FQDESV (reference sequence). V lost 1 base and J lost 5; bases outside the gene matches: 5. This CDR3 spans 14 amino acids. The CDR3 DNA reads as TGTGCCAGCAGCTTAGACAGGGGAGTGCACGAGCAGTACTTC. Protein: CASSLDRGVHEQYF.

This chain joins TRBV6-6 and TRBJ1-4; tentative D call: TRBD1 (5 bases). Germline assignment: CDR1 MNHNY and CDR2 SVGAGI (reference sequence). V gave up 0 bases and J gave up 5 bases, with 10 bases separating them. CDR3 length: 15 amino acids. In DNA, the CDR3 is TGTGCCAGCAGTTACTCCGGACAAGGAAATGAAAAACTGTTTTTT. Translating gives CASSYSGQGNEKLFF.

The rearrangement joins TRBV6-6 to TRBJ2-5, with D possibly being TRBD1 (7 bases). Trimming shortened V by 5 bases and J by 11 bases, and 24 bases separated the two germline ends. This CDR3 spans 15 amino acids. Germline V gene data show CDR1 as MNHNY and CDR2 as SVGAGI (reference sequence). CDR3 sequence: CASSIAGQSPSEQYF. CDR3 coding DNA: TGTGCCAGCAGTATTGCGGGACAGTCCCCCTCGGAGCAGTACTTC.

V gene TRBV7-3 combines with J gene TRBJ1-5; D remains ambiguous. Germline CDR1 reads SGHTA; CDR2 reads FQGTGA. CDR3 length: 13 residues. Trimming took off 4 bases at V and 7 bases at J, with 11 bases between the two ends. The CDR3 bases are TGTGCCAGCAGCTCCATTATTGGGCAGCCCCAGCATTTT. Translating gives CASSSIIGQPQHF.

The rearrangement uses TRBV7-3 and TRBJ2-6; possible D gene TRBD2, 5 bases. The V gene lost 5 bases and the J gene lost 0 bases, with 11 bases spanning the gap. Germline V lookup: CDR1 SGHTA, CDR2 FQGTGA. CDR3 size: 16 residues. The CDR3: CASSPSRDSGANVLTF. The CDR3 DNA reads TGTGCCAGCAGCCCCTCCCGGGACTCTGGGGCCAACGTCCTGACTTTC.

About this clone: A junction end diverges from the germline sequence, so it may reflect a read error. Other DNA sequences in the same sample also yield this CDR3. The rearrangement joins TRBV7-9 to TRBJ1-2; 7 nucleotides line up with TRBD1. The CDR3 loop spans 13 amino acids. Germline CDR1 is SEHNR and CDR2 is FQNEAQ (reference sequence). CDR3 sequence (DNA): TGTGCTAGCAGCACAACAGGGGACTATGGCTACACCTTC. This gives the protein CASSTTGDYGYTF.

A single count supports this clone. The CDR3 loop reads CASGQSNFGGRIGNQPQHF. CDR3 nucleotide sequence: TGTGCTAGTGGTCAAAGTAATTTCGGGGGGCGCATCGGCAATCAGCCCCAGCATTTT. The chain links TRBV12-5 to TRBJ1-5; TRBD1 might be the D (6 bases). The germline V and J ends were trimmed by 5 bases and 2 bases, with 25 bases remaining between them. Per the germline V gene, CDR1 is LGHNT and CDR2 is FRNRAP. The CDR3 runs 19 residues.

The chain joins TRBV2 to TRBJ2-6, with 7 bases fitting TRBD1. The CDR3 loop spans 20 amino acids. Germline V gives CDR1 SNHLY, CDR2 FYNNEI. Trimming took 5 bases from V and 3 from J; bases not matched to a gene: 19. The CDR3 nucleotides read TGTGCCAGCAGTCGAGGGGTAACAGGGGATTTTAGTCGTGGGGCCAACGTCCTGACTTTC. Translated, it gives CASSRGVTGDFSRGANVLTF. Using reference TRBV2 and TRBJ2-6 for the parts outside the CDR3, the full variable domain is EPEVTQTPSHQVTQMGQEVILRCVPISNHLYFYWYRQILGQKVEFLVSFYNNEISEKSEIFDDQFSVERPDGSNFTLKIRSTKLEDSAMYFCASSRGVTGDFSRGANVLTFGAGSRLTVL.

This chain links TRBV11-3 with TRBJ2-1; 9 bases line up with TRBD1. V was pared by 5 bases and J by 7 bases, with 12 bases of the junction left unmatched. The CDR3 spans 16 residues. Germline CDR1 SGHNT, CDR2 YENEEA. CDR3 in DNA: TGTGCCAGCAGCCCCGGGGGACAGGGTGTCCTGAATGAGCAGTTCTTC. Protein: CASSPGGQGVLNEQFF.

CDR3 region: CASSRQGRAYEQYF. In DNA form, the CDR3 reads TGTGCCAGCAGTCGACAGGGTCGAGCCTACGAGCAGTACTTC. The chain has TRBV28 and TRBJ2-7, with 7 bases fitting TRBD1. Germline CDR1 and CDR2: MDHEN and SYDVKM. This CDR3 comprises 14 residues. Trimming cost V 5 bases and J 2 bases; bases outside gene matches: 6.

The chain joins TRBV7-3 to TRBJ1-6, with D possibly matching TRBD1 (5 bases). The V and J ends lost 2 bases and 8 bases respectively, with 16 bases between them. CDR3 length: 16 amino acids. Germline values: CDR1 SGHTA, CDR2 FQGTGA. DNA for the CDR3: TGTGCCAGCAGCTTATATGGCAGGGAATTTGATTCACCCCTCCACTTT. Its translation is CASSLYGREFDSPLHF. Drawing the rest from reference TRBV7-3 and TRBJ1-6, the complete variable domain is GAGVSQTPSNKVTEKGKYVELRCDPISGHTALYWYRQSLGQGPEFLIYFQGTGAADDSGLPNDRFFAVRPEGSVSTLKIQRTERGDSAVYLCASSLYGREFDSPLHFGNGTRLTVT.

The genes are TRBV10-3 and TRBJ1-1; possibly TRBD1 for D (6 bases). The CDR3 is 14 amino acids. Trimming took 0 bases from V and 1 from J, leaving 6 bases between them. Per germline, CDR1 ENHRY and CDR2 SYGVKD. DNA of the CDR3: TGTGCCATCAGTGAGTCCAGGGGGAACACTGAAGCTTTCTTT. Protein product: CAISESRGNTEAFF.

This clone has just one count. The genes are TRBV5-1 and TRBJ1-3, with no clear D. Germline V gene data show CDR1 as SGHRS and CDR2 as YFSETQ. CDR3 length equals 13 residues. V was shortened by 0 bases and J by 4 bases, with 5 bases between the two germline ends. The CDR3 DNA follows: TGCGCCAGCAGCTTGGACCCAGGAAACACCATATATTTT. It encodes CASSLDPGNTIYF.